Listed here are 14 T cell receptor beta chains from one sample, sequenced in a study of human T cells and chemical hapten exposure. A single record per CDR3 protein comes from TCRdb applying MiXCR to the RACE reads. The sample gives approximately 350,000 distinct CDR3 sequences, around 7% of which show up once; 7.5% to 8.5% is in the top ten. Specified time point: patch test 1, 2 weeks after DPC sensitization. Sample treatment: therapeutic diphenylcyclopropenone sensitization with weekly scalp DPC. Sequenced material: whole blood, taken in connection with sensitization to the hapten diphenylcyclopropenone (DPC). The receptors originated from a young woman with alopecia areata. Some clones in this sample may be carry-over from other donors' samples.

The sample holds a few counts of this clonotype. This sequence joins TRBV4-1 and TRBJ1-2; weak D call: TRBD1 (5 bases). The CDR3 runs to 16 residues. V lost 3 bases and J lost 1, with 15 bases in between. Germline lookup yields CDR1 MGHRA and CDR2 YSYEKL. CDR3 in amino acids: CASSQKWDELNYGYTF. For the CDR3, the DNA is TGCGCCAGCAGCCAGAAGTGGGACGAACTTAACTATGGCTACACCTTC.

This clonotype was detected a few times. V is TRBV12-3 or TRBV12-4 and J is TRBJ2-4; 7 bases match TRBD2. Unmatched junction bases numbered 9, after V lost 3 bases and J lost 7 bases. This CDR3 comprises 15 residues. Written as DNA, the CDR3 is TGTGCCAGCAGTTTCTGGGGGAGGGGACGGAACATTCAGTACTTC. Its protein product is CASSFWGRGRNIQYF.

This clonotype turned up a few times. The gene calls are TRBV28 and TRBJ2-1; either TRBD1 or TRBD2 may supply D (5 bases each). The germline V gene encodes CDR1 MDHEN and CDR2 SYDVKM. This CDR3 spans 12 amino acids. Trimming removed 1 base at V and 9 bases at J, with 7 bases between. Written as DNA, the CDR3 is TGTGCCAGCAGTTTATCAGGGAGTGAGCAGTTCTTC. It codes for CASSLSGSEQFF.

This chain connects TRBV28 to TRBJ1-5; 9 bases line up with TRBD1. There are 15 residues in the CDR3. Trimming cost V 8 bases and J 6 bases; bases outside gene matches: 11. Looked up from germline, CDR1 is MDHEN and CDR2 is SYDVKM. The CDR3 here is CASGVTGTGRQPQHF. In nucleotides, the CDR3 is TGTGCCAGCGGGGTAACCGGGACAGGGCGTCAGCCCCAGCATTTT.

This clonotype came up a few times. The V gene is TRBV6-2 or TRBV6-3, the J gene TRBJ2-3; the D gene is possibly TRBD1 (5 bases). V lost 0 bases to trimming and J lost 0 bases, with 10 bases between them. The CDR3 is 16 amino acids. In germline, CDR1 is MNHEY, CDR2 SVGEGT. CDR3 nucleotides: TGTGCCAGCAGTTACTCACTGGGGCTTAGCACAGATACGCAGTATTTT. As protein: CASSYSLGLSTDTQYF.

This clonotype has a handful of counts. V usage is TRBV7-4 and J usage is TRBJ2-1, with 8 bases matching TRBD2. The CDR3 has 16 residues. V was pared by 5 bases and J by 9 bases, with 15 bases of the junction left unmatched. The germline V gene has CDR1 SGHVT and CDR2 SQSDAQ. This chain's CDR3 is CASSPSPGGHEGEQFF. The CDR3 DNA reads TGTGCCAGCAGCCCCTCACCGGGGGGGCATGAGGGTGAGCAGTTCTTC.

The rearrangement links TRBV3-1 to TRBJ2-1; D ambiguous. This CDR3 is 14 amino acids long. The germline V gene encodes CDR1 LGHDT and CDR2 YNNKEL (reference sequence). The V end was cut by 0 bases, the J end by 6 bases, with 9 bases between. The CDR3: CASSQELGPNEQFF. As DNA, the CDR3 is TGTGCCAGCAGCCAAGAGCTAGGGCCCAATGAGCAGTTCTTC.

This clonotype was picked up a small number of times. The chain couples TRBV6-5 to TRBJ1-5; D ambiguous. The V gene's germline CDR1 is MNHEY and CDR2 SVGAGI. CDR3 size: 19 residues. V was trimmed by 0 bases and J by 0 bases, leaving 18 bases between them. The DNA of the CDR3 is TGTGCCAGCAGTTACTCGCACAGCACAATACCCTATAGCAATCAGCCCCAGCATTTT. This codes for CASSYSHSTIPYSNQPQHF.

This clonotype was seen repeatedly, ten times or more. This chain links TRBV6-2 or TRBV6-3 with TRBJ1-1; maybe TRBD1 (5 bases). Germline V CDR1 and CDR2: MNHEY, SVGEGT. The CDR3 consists of 13 residues. V gave up 2 bases and J gave up 5 bases, with 9 bases separating them. The CDR3 coding sequence is TGTGCCAGCAGTTACGGGGGGGTGACTGAAGCTTTCTTT. This codes for CASSYGGVTEAFF.

There are a few counts of this clonotype. The chain couples TRBV11-3 to TRBJ2-3; the D gene is possibly TRBD2 (6 bases). The germline V gene encodes CDR1 SGHNT and CDR2 YENEEA. V dropped 5 bases and J dropped 0 bases, with 15 bases sitting between them. The CDR3 sequence is 16 residues long. DNA of the CDR3: TGTGCCAGCAGCCCCTCTCGGGGACTTAGCACAGATACGCAGTATTTT. Translating it yields CASSPSRGLSTDTQYF.

The chain is built from TRBV3-1 and TRBJ2-3, with D unclear. Germline V lookup: CDR1 LGHDT, CDR2 YNNKEL (reference sequence). The CDR3 loop spans 12 amino acids. The germline V and J ends were trimmed by 1 base and 5 bases, with 4 bases remaining between them. The CDR3 nucleotides read TGTGCCAGCAGCCAAGCCGGAGATACGCAGTATTTT. Translation: CASSQAGDTQYF.

The table lists this clonotype with a few counts. This chain links TRBV15 with TRBJ2-2; possible D gene TRBD2, 5 bases. The V end lost 3 bases, the J end lost 4 bases, and 15 bases lay between the germline ends. This CDR3 contains 16 residues. Germline V lookup: CDR1 LNHNV, CDR2 YYDKDF (reference sequence). The CDR3 loop is CATSRDINAGTGELFF. CDR3 nucleotide sequence: TGTGCCACCAGCAGGGATATAAACGCGGGCACCGGGGAGCTGTTTTTT.

The V call is TRBV5-4, the J call TRBJ1-1; TRBD1 aligns across 10 bases. The V gene end was trimmed by 0 bases and the J gene end by 10 bases; junction bases not matched to a gene: 9. Germline values: CDR1 SGHNT, CDR2 YYREEE (reference sequence). The CDR3 runs 15 residues. The CDR3 nucleotides are TGTGCCAGCAGCTTGGAGAGGGACAGGGGTGGTAGAGCTTTCTTT. Residues: CASSLERDRGGRAFF.

As concerns this clonotype: This may stem from a read error, because a much larger clone lies one nucleotide away. V gene TRBV4-1 combines with J gene TRBJ2-1, with TRBD1 matching over 8 bases. Germline CDR1 is MGHRA and CDR2 is YSYEKL. The CDR3 has 14 residues. For the CDR3, the DNA is TGCGCCACCAGCCGGACAGGGCTCGAAGGTGAGCAGTTCTTC. Translated: CATSRTGLEGEQFF.